A single sample gave rise to the 18 T cell receptor beta chains below, sequenced in a study of blood T cell repertoires in COVID-19. Libraries were prepared by immunoSEQ multiplex PCR; TCRdb keeps only in-frame clonotypes and omits some of them. The table includes more than 110,000 clones, around 81% detected once. The specimen was peripheral blood. These receptors originate from a human donor in a cohort sampled during active COVID-19.

The chain has TRBV7-9 and TRBJ2-5; TRBD1 aligns across 8 bases. Germline V gives CDR1 SEHNR, CDR2 FQNEAQ (reference sequence). The CDR3 sequence is 14 residues long. The ends lost 1 base at V and 3 bases at J; junction bases unmatched: 1. DNA of the CDR3: TGTGCCAGCAGCTTAGGGGACAGGAAAGAGACCCAGTACTTC. Its protein is CASSLGDRKETQYF.

The gene calls are TRBV6-6 and TRBJ1-5; 8 bases align to TRBD1. The CDR3 is 15 residues long. With 3 bases clipped from V and 7 bases from J, the junction kept 8 bases outside the gene matches. Germline-derived CDR1 and CDR2 are MNHNY and SVGAGI (reference sequence). The CDR3 DNA sequence: TGTGCCAGCAGTTATGGACAGGGTGGCGGGCAGCCCCAGCATTTT. It yields the protein CASSYGQGGGQPQHF.

In nucleotides, the CDR3 is TGTGCCAGCAGCCTGGACAGCTTTGGGGGCTACACCTTC. It is translated as CASSLDSFGGYTF. The chain is built from TRBV5-4 and TRBJ1-2; weak D call: TRBD1 (6 bases). This CDR3 spans 13 amino acids. V shed 4 bases and J shed 8 bases, with 15 bases lying between them. Germline CDR1 is SGHNT and CDR2 is YYREEE (reference sequence).

The V and J genes are TRBV27 and TRBJ2-3; the D gene is possibly TRBD1 (7 bases). CDR3 length: 11 amino acids. CDR1 MNHEY and CDR2 SMNVEV come from the germline V gene (reference sequence). With 9 bases removed from V and 11 bases from J, the gap between germline ends came to 15 bases. The CDR3 is CASKRQGGQYF. Here the CDR3 DNA reads TGTGCCAGTAAGCGACAGGGAGGGCAGTATTTT.

The table lists this clone with a count of one. This chain joins TRBV6-6 and TRBJ2-5; TRBD1 might be the D (5 bases). V was shortened by 6 bases and J by 5 bases, with 10 bases between the two germline ends. The germline CDR1 and CDR2 sequences are MNHNY and SVGAGI (reference sequence). The CDR3 contains 12 residues. CDR3 sequence reads: CASSTPGETQYF. In nucleotides, the CDR3 is TGTGCCAGCAGCACCCCAGGGGAGACCCAGTACTTC.

The chain couples TRBV7-9 to TRBJ2-7, with 10 bases matching TRBD1. CDR1 is SEHNR and CDR2 is FQNEAQ in the germline V gene (reference sequence). V gave up 4 bases and J gave up 5 bases; unmatched junction bases: 5. CDR3 size: 14 residues. CDR3 protein: CASSSSGTGDEQYF. CDR3 DNA: TGTGCCAGCAGCTCCTCCGGGACAGGGGACGAGCAGTACTTC.

The rearrangement uses TRBV6-5 and TRBJ2-7; D is perhaps TRBD2 (6 bases). The CDR3 contains 13 residues. The germline V gene encodes CDR1 MNHEY and CDR2 SVGAGI. V lost 8 bases and J 2 bases, leaving 13 bases between the germline ends. The CDR3 loop is CASGGLNTYEQYF. In DNA form, the CDR3 reads TGTGCCAGCGGGGGACTGAATACCTACGAGCAGTACTTC.

The chain recombines TRBV5-5 with TRBJ1-1, with D possibly matching TRBD1 (5 bases). Per the germline V gene, CDR1 is SGHKS and CDR2 is YYEKEE (reference sequence). With 4 bases removed from V and 0 bases from J, the gap between germline ends came to 13 bases. The CDR3 runs 15 residues. CDR3 sequence (DNA): TGTGCCAGCAGCCCCGCTACAGGCTTGAACACTGAAGCTTTCTTT. This encodes CASSPATGLNTEAFF.

The V call is TRBV3-1 (or the pseudogene TRBV3-2), the J call TRBJ2-5; 7 positions match TRBD2. CDR3 length: 14 amino acids. J was trimmed by 5 bases and V by 3 bases; bases with no gene match: 6. Germline V gene sequence: CDR1 LGHDT, CDR2 YNNKEL (reference sequence). CDR3 nucleotides: TGTGCCAGCAGCCAGGGCGGGGGTAGGGAGACCCAGTACTTC. Translating gives CASSQGGGRETQYF.

The chain has TRBV20-1 and TRBJ2-7, with 8 bases aligning to TRBD1. The V segment lost 3 bases and the J segment 4 bases; nucleotides outside the gene matches: 5. The CDR3 consists of 13 residues. CDR1 is DFQATT and CDR2 is SNEGSKA in the germline V gene (reference sequence). CDR3 coding DNA: TGCAGTGCTAGTCAGGGGGCGGCTTACGAGCAGTACTTC. This sequence encodes CSASQGAAYEQYF.

This clone was seen a few times. V usage is TRBV6-5 and J usage is TRBJ1-1; possibly TRBD1 for D (5 bases). Looked up from germline, CDR1 is MNHEY and CDR2 is SVGAGI. The CDR3 has 14 amino acids. The ends were cut back, 0 bases at V and 4 bases at J, with 9 bases in the middle. DNA for the CDR3: TGTGCCAGCAGTTACTCGACCAGGGCCACTGAAGCTTTCTTT. Encoded protein: CASSYSTRATEAFF.

This clone was counted once. The gene calls are TRBV7-9 and TRBJ1-6; weak D call: TRBD1 (5 bases). Germline CDR1 reads SEHNR; CDR2 reads FQNEAQ (reference sequence). This CDR3 contains 14 residues. V lost 5 bases to trimming and J lost 7 bases, with 12 bases between them. The CDR3, as DNA: TGTGCCAGCAGCCCGCAGGGCGCGAATTCACCCCTCCACTTT. This gives the protein CASSPQGANSPLHF.

This clone occurred a few times. The chain is built from TRBV4-1 and TRBJ1-5; tentatively, D is TRBD1 (5 bases). The CDR3 runs to 16 residues. V lost 1 base and J lost 2, with 12 bases in between. The germline V gene has CDR1 MGHRA and CDR2 YSYEKL. CDR3 bases: TGCGCCAGCAGCCAAGGCAGGGCGTGGGGCAATCAGCCCCAGCATTTT. The encoded protein is CASSQGRAWGNQPQHF.

The rearrangement uses TRBV6-5 and TRBJ2-3, with a weak D call TRBD2 (5 bases). The CDR3 length is 15 residues. The V gene lost 6 bases and the J gene lost 2 bases, with 15 bases spanning the gap. In germline, CDR1 is MNHEY, CDR2 SVGAGI. The CDR3 region is CASRPLSGSTDTQYF. The CDR3 DNA follows: TGTGCCAGCAGGCCCTTAAGCGGCTCCACAGATACGCAGTATTTT.

The chain uses TRBV6-5 and TRBJ1-2; TRBD1 is a possible D gene (5 bases). Trimming left V 2 bases short and J 5 bases short, with 9 bases between. Germline CDR1 reads MNHEY; CDR2 reads SVGAGI. The CDR3 is 13 residues long. As DNA, the CDR3 is TGTGCCAGCAGTTACACGCAGGGATATGGCTACACCTTC. Amino acid sequence: CASSYTQGYGYTF.

V is TRBV3-1 (or the pseudogene TRBV3-2) and J is TRBJ1-1, with 7 positions matching TRBD1. The CDR3 spans 14 residues. Losses at the gene ends were 1 base for V and 4 bases for J; bases not matched to a gene: 3. Germline loops: CDR1 LGHDT, CDR2 YNNKEL (reference sequence). CDR3 loop: CASSQGQGGTEAFF. The CDR3, as DNA: TGTGCCAGCAGCCAAGGGCAGGGGGGCACTGAAGCTTTCTTT.

The rearrangement joins TRBV15 to TRBJ2-3; 7 bases line up with TRBD1. After removal of 0 bases from V and 4 bases from J, the junction contained 4 bases not matched to a gene. The germline CDR1 and CDR2 sequences are LNHNV and YYDKDF (reference sequence). The CDR3 covers 15 residues. The CDR3 nucleotides read TGTGCCACCAGCAGAGATGACCAGGGGGCAGATACGCAGTATTTT. It translates to CATSRDDQGADTQYF.

The chain joins TRBV6-5 to TRBJ2-2, with D perhaps matching TRBD1 (6 bases). CDR1 and CDR2 from the germline V gene are MNHEY and SVGAGI. Trimming cost V 2 bases and J 9 bases, with 13 bases left between them. CDR3 length: 14 amino acids. CDR3: CASSYGSQGRELFF. The CDR3 nucleotides are TGTGCCAGCAGTTACGGATCACAGGGAAGGGAGCTGTTTTTT.